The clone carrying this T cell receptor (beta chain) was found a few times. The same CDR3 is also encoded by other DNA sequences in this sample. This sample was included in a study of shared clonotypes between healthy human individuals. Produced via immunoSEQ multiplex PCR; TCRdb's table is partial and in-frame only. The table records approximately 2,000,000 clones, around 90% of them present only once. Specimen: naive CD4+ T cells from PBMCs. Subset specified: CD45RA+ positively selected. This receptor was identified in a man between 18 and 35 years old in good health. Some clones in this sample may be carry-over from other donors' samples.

The CDR3 sequence is CASSLYNEQFF. The CDR3 coding sequence is TGTGCCAGCAGCTTGTACAATGAGCAGTTCTTC. The V and J genes are TRBV5-6 and TRBJ2-1; D unclear. Germline values: CDR1 SGHDT, CDR2 YYEEEE. CDR3 length: 11 amino acids. V was clipped by 1 base and J by 4 bases, with 0 bases between them.